These 17 T cell receptor beta chains originate from one sample sequenced in a study of vaccination and CD4 T cells after COVID-19. These receptors' antigens are unknown. Time point specified: late sampling 161 to 241 days after vaccination in a few convalescent patients. Treatment: roughly ten-day PBMC culture with coronavirus spike peptide pools or control peptides (ViraFEST assay). The Oncomine TCR Beta short-read assay sequenced DNA from cultured CD4+ T cells. TCRdb re-called the PCR reads through MiXCR, storing one row per CDR3 protein. Here the sample spans more than 20,000 distinct CDR3 sequences, over 40% being singletons. Sequencing was performed on CD4+ T cells from blood, cultured in vitro, taken about 7 months after SARS-CoV-2 vaccination. The receptors derive from a human donor who had recovered from COVID-19.

This clonotype was detected a few times. This chain links TRBV27 with TRBJ1-2, with 9 nucleotides matching TRBD1. The CDR3 has 13 residues. After removal of 5 bases from V and 4 bases from J, the junction contained 2 bases not matched to a gene. CDR1 is MNHEY, CDR2 SMNVEV, per germline (reference sequence). The CDR3 DNA reads as TGTGCCAGCAGTCGACAGGGGGGCTATGGCTACACCTTC. This translates into CASSRQGGYGYTF.

V usage is TRBV20-1 and J usage is TRBJ2-1, with D possibly called TRBD1 or TRBD2 (5 bases each). V was pared by 5 bases and J by 5 bases, with 19 bases between. The length of the CDR3 is 15 residues. Looked up from germline, CDR1 is DFQATT and CDR2 is SNEGSKA (reference sequence). DNA of the CDR3: TGCAGTGCTGCCTTGTTGGGGCGGGCGGACAATGAGCAGTTCTTC. Translation gives CSAALLGRADNEQFF.

This chain links TRBV20-1 with TRBJ2-5, with a weak D call TRBD2 (6 bases). With 3 bases removed from V and 0 bases from J, the gap between germline ends came to 8 bases. The CDR3 has 13 residues. CDR1 and CDR2 from the germline V gene are DFQATT and SNEGSKA (reference sequence). CDR3 DNA sequence: TGCAGTGCTAGTGCGGGGAACCAAGAGACCCAGTACTTC. Its translation: CSASAGNQETQYF.

This clonotype was observed a handful of times. The J gene is TRBJ1-5, the V gene TRBV19, with 8 bases that match TRBD1. This CDR3 has 14 residues. Looked up from germline, CDR1 is LNHDA and CDR2 is SQIVND (reference sequence). Trimming cost V 5 bases and J 7 bases; bases outside gene matches: 7. CDR3 loop: CASSLAAGGQPQHF. The CDR3, as DNA: TGTGCCAGTAGTCTGGCGGCAGGGGGCCAGCCCCAGCATTTT.

This chain joins TRBV7-9 and TRBJ1-2, with D unclear. The length of the CDR3 is 15 residues. Trimming left V 2 bases short and J 4 bases short, with 14 bases between. Per the germline V gene, CDR1 is SEHNR and CDR2 is FQNEAQ (reference sequence). CDR3 protein: CASSLLIYGGYGYTF. The CDR3 DNA reads TGTGCCAGCAGCTTATTGATCTATGGAGGCTATGGCTACACCTTC.

The chain couples TRBV7-8 to TRBJ2-5; the D gene is possibly TRBD2 (6 bases). The ends were cut back, 3 bases at V and 4 bases at J, with 9 bases in the middle. Germline CDR1 is SGHVS and CDR2 is FQNEAQ. This CDR3 is 13 amino acids long. Here the CDR3 reads CASSFPGVETQYF. The CDR3, as DNA: TGTGCCAGCAGCTTCCCGGGAGTAGAGACCCAGTACTTC.

This clonotype came up a few times. The chain combines TRBV15 with TRBJ2-5; D remains unclear. Trimming took 3 bases from V and 9 from J, leaving 8 bases between them. Germline assignment: CDR1 LNHNV and CDR2 YYDKDF (reference sequence). The CDR3 sequence is 11 residues long. The CDR3 spells CATSSMQAQYF. CDR3 sequence (DNA): TGTGCCACCAGCAGTATGCAGGCCCAGTACTTC.

This clonotype turned up a few times. The V and J genes are TRBV28 and TRBJ1-2, with 9 bases lining up with TRBD1. CDR1 and CDR2 from the germline V gene are MDHEN and SYDVKM. V gave up 6 bases and J gave up 5 bases; unmatched junction bases: 10. The CDR3 extends over 15 amino acids. The CDR3 is CASSPWGQGYYGYTF. CDR3 nucleotide sequence: TGTGCCAGCAGCCCCTGGGGACAGGGTTATTATGGCTACACCTTC.

This clonotype was detected once. V and J are TRBV20-1 and TRBJ2-1; tentatively, D is TRBD1 (5 bases). The CDR3 has 13 amino acids. Trimming pared 0 bases from V and 9 bases from J, leaving 12 bases between. Looked up from germline, CDR1 is DFQATT and CDR2 is SNEGSKA (reference sequence). CDR3 amino acids: CSAREDTAAEQFF. CDR3 sequence (DNA): TGCAGTGCTAGAGAGGACACCGCGGCTGAGCAGTTCTTC.

V usage is TRBV6-5 and J usage is TRBJ2-1, with D possibly being TRBD1 (7 bases). The CDR3 sequence is 17 residues long. Deletions cut 0 bases from V and 7 bases from J, with 19 bases between. CDR1 MNHEY and CDR2 SVGAGI come from the germline V gene. The CDR3 DNA is TGTGCCAGCAGTTACTCGAGTCGAGCGGCAGGGGGGAATGAGCAGTTCTTC. Translated: CASSYSSRAAGGNEQFF.

The V and J genes are TRBV19 and TRBJ1-5; D is unresolved. Looked up from germline, CDR1 is LNHDA and CDR2 is SQIVND (reference sequence). Trimming left V 7 bases short and J 0 bases short, with 16 bases between. This CDR3 has 16 amino acids. The CDR3 spells CASTPTAAYSNQPQHF. For the CDR3, the DNA is TGTGCCAGTACCCCGACGGCCGCTTATAGCAATCAGCCCCAGCATTTT. The variable domain in full, with the rest retrieved from reference TRBV19 and TRBJ1-5, is DGGITQSPKYLFRKEGQNVTLSCEQNLNHDAMYWYRQDPGQGLRLIYYSQIVNDFQKGDIAEGYSVSREKKESFPLTVTSAQKNPTAFYLCASTPTAAYSNQPQHFGDGTRLSIL.

Sample share makes this clonotype medium-sized (0.01 to 0.1%). This sequence joins TRBV7-3 and TRBJ1-2; D not certain. The germline V and J ends were trimmed by 5 bases and 0 bases, with 7 bases remaining between them. The CDR3 contains 13 residues. Germline loops: CDR1 SGHTA, CDR2 FQGTGA. The CDR3 nucleotides read TGTGCCAGCAGCCCTCAGCCTAACTATGGCTACACCTTC. Amino acid sequence: CASSPQPNYGYTF. The full variable domain, with the rest looked up from reference TRBV7-3 and TRBJ1-2, is GAGVSQTPSNKVTEKGKYVELRCDPISGHTALYWYRQSLGQGPEFLIYFQGTGAADDSGLPNDRFFAVRPEGSVSTLKIQRTERGDSAVYLCASSPQPNYGYTFGSGTRLTVV.

This sequence joins TRBV18 and TRBJ1-2, with D unresolved. CDR1 is KGHSH and CDR2 is LQKENI in the germline V gene. Deletions cut 3 bases from V and 6 bases from J, with 11 bases between. The CDR3 spans 13 residues. CDR3 in amino acids: CASSPNAEHGYTF. For the CDR3, the DNA is TGTGCCAGCTCACCGAACGCAGAGCATGGCTACACCTTC.

The V call is TRBV7-2, the J call TRBJ1-1; 8 positions match TRBD1. There are 15 residues in the CDR3. V lost 4 bases to trimming and J lost 4 bases; unmatched junction nucleotides: 8. Germline loops: CDR1 SGHTA, CDR2 FQGNSA. The CDR3 loop reads CASSSTKTGGTEAFF. The DNA of the CDR3 is TGTGCCAGCAGCTCGACAAAAACAGGGGGCACTGAAGCTTTCTTT.

There are a few counts of this clonotype. This chain joins TRBV6-2 or TRBV6-3 and TRBJ2-7; D is unresolved. Germline V gene data show CDR1 as MNHEY and CDR2 as SVGEGT. The V and J ends lost 6 bases and 5 bases respectively, with 23 bases between them. The length of the CDR3 is 16 residues. The CDR3 sequence is CASRDPGPRTANEQYF. CDR3 DNA: TGTGCCAGCAGAGACCCGGGCCCCCGAACAGCCAACGAGCAGTACTTC.

The V and J genes are TRBV27 and TRBJ1-6; D not resolved. This CDR3 has 15 residues. CDR1 is MNHEY and CDR2 is SMNVEV in the germline V gene (reference sequence). Trimming stripped 7 bases from V and 10 bases from J, with 20 bases between. The CDR3 reads CASTTPRSPGSPLHF. CDR3 DNA: TGTGCCAGCACCACCCCTAGGTCTCCGGGATCACCCCTCCACTTT.

This clonotype came up a few times. This chain uses TRBV7-8 with TRBJ2-7, with TRBD2 matching over 14 bases. CDR1 and CDR2 (germline): SGHVS, FQNEAQ. V shed 4 bases and J 3 bases; nucleotides not matched to a gene: 5. The CDR3 length is 16 residues. The CDR3 region is CASSYGTSGSSYEQYF. DNA of the CDR3: TGTGCCAGCAGCTACGGGACTAGCGGGAGTAGCTACGAGCAGTACTTC.